This T cell receptor beta chain stems from a study of cytomegalovirus exposure and HLA in healthy donors. Broader study findings: Within an earlier analysis, most TCR beta V segments proved productive either about 87% or about 30% of the time.

Vbeta (60) and Jbeta (13) primers were used in the PCR. In the study's own analysis: In a later analysis, of around 85 million unique beta chains, 9 million to 11 million appeared in at least two donors. Produced via immunoSEQ multiplex PCR; TCRdb's table is partial and in-frame only. V and J calls and clone size are as listed in that table; D and trimming were resolved from the DNA. The table records some 250,000 clones, 80% to 85% of them present only once. A word on this clone: What it recognizes is unknown.

The V segment lost 0 bases and the J segment 4 bases; nucleotides outside the gene matches: 3. Germline lookup yields CDR1 SGHRS and CDR2 YFSETQ. This CDR3 has 14 amino acids. The V and J genes are TRBV5-1 and TRBJ2-7; 8 bases are shared with TRBD1. The TCR sequence derives from a woman aged 55-70 years in good health and CMV-seropositive. The source material was PBMCs. As DNA, the CDR3 is TGCGCCAGCAGCTTGGCAGGGGGCGCGTACGAGCAGTACTTC. Translation: CASSLAGGAYEQYF.